This T cell receptor (beta chain) came from a study of cytomegalovirus exposure and HLA in healthy donors. Primers for the PCR totalled 60 Vbeta and 13 Jbeta. TCRdb's copy holds only in-frame clones and misses some; the assay was immunoSEQ multiplex PCR. This sample carries 150,000 to 200,000 clones, about four fifths of them seen once, and the ten largest clones take approximately 2.9%. On this clone: Antigen unknown.

The ends were cut back, 2 bases at V and 2 bases at J, with 9 bases in the middle. Germline loops: CDR1 MNHNY, CDR2 SVGAGI (reference sequence). The CDR3 contains 14 residues. Study-wide findings and caveats: Highly shared sequence variants in one cluster were likely a sequencing artifact. TCR beta sequences reportedly predicted most subjects' HLA-A and HLA-B alleles accurately. Associated with cytomegalovirus, according to the listing, were around 160 TCR beta chains.

Sampled while nominally healthy, donors likely had unrecorded immune exposures. The receptor was derived from a woman in her 50s in good health and CMV-seropositive. The chain carries TRBV6-6 and TRBJ1-2, with D tentatively TRBD1 (6 bases). The sequencing input was PBMCs. Here the CDR3 DNA reads TGTGCCAGCAGTTACCTGGGGGCGAACTATGGCTACACCTTC. This sequence encodes CASSYLGANYGYTF.